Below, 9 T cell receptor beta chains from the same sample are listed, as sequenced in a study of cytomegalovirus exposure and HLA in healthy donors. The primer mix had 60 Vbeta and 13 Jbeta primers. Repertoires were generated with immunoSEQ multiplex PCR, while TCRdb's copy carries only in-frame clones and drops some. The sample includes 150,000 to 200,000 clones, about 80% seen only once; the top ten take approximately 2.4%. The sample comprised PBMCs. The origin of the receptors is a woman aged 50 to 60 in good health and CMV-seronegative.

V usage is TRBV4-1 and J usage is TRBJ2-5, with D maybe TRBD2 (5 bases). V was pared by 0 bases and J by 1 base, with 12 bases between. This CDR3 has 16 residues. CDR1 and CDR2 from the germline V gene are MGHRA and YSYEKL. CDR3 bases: TGCGCCAGCAGCCAAGAAGAGGGCAGGCTCCAAGAGACCCAGTACTTC. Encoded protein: CASSQEEGRLQETQYF.

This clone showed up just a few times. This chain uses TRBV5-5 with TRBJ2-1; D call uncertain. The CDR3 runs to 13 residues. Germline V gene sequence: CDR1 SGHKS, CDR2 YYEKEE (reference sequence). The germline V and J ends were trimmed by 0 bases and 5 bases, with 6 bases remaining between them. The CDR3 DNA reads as TGTGCCAGCAGCTTGGCCCCAAACAATGAGCAGTTCTTC. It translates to CASSLAPNNEQFF.

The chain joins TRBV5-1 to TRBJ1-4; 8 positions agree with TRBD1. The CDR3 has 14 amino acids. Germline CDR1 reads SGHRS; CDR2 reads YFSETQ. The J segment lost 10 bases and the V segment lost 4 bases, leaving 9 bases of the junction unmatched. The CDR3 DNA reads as TGCGCCAGCAGCCCGACAGGGGTTCAAGGAAAACTGTTTTTT. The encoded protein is CASSPTGVQGKLFF.

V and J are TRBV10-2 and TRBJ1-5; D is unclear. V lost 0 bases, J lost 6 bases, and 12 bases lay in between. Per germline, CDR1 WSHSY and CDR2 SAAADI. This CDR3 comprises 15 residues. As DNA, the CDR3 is TGCGCCAGCAGTGAGTCTGATACCCTCAGTCAGCCCCAGCATTTT. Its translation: CASSESDTLSQPQHF.

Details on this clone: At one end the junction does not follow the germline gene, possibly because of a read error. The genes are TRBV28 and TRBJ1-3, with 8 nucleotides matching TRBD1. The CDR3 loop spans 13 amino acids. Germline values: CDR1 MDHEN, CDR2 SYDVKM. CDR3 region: CASSRGTGGSPGF. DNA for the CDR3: TGTGCCAGCAGTAGAGGGACAGGCGGCTCCCCTGGTTTT.

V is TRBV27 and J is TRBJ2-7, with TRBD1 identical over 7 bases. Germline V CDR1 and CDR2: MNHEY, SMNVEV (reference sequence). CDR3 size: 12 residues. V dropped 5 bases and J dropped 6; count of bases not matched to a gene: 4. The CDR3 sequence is CASSLQGSEQYF. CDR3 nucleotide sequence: TGTGCCAGCAGTCTACAGGGGTCCGAGCAGTACTTC.

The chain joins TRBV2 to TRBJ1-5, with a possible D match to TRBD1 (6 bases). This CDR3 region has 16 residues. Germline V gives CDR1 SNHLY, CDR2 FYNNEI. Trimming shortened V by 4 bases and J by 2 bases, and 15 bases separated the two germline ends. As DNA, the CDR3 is TGTGCCAGCAGTGGGGGGGGCAGGGGAGGCAATCAGCCCCAGCATTTT. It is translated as CASSGGGRGGNQPQHF.

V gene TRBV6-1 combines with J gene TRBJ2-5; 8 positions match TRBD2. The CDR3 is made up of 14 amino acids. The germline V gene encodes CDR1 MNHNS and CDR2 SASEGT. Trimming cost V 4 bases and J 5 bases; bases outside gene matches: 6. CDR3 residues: CASSGVSGVETQYF. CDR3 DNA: TGTGCCAGCAGTGGTGTTAGCGGGGTTGAGACCCAGTACTTC.

DNA of the CDR3: TGTGCCAGCAGTTCACCAGGGGGGAACACTGAAGCTTTCTTT. This sequence encodes CASSSPGGNTEAFF. The rearrangement links TRBV28 to TRBJ1-1, with 7 bases fitting TRBD1. V was clipped by 4 bases and J by 1 base; unmatched bases: 3. The CDR3 contains 14 residues. Germline CDR1 MDHEN, CDR2 SYDVKM.